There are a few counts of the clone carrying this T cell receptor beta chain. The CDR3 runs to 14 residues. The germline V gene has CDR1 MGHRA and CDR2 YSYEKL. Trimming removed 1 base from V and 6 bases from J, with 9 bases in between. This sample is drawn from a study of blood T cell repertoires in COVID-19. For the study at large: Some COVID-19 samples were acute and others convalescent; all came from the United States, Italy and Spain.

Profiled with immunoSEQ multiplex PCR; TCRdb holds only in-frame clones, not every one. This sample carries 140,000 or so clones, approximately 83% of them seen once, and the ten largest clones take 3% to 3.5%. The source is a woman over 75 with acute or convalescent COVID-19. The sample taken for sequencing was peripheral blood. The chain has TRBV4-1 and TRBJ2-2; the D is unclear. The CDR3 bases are TGCGCCAGCAGCCAAGTCTCTCCCCCCGGGGAGCTGTTTTTT. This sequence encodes CASSQVSPPGELFF.